The next 31 T cell receptor beta chains were all read from a single sample in a study of Graves' ophthalmopathy and Graves' hyperthyroidism. Amplification from RNA transcripts yielded the TCR beta CDR3 regions. First-round RT-PCR with HTBI primers preceded a second-round multiplex PCR. TCRdb passed the multiplex PCR reads through MiXCR, listing each CDR3 protein once. The table has some 240,000 distinct CDR3 sequences, around 45% seen once. Sequencing was done on a sample of peripheral blood. The receptors come from an adult man with Graves' ophthalmopathy.

This clonotype occurred a few times. This sequence joins TRBV10-3 and TRBJ1-5; a weak D match, TRBD1 (6 bases). With 0 bases removed from V and 7 bases from J, the gap between germline ends came to 10 bases. Germline-derived CDR1 and CDR2 are ENHRY and SYGVKD. The CDR3 is 14 amino acids. The CDR3 spells CAISESKGGQPQHF. In DNA, the CDR3 is TGTGCCATCAGTGAGTCGAAGGGGGGACAGCCCCAGCATTTT.

To note about this clonotype: One junction end disagrees with the germline gene, perhaps due to a read error. This sequence joins TRBV12-3 or TRBV12-4 and TRBJ2-5; 10 nucleotides line up with TRBD2. The CDR3 length is 14 residues. The CDR3 spells CASSRGLAEETQYF. CDR3 in DNA: TGCGCCAGCAGCCGTGGACTAGCGGAAGAGACCCAGTACTTC.

The genes are TRBV10-3 and TRBJ1-6; tentative D call: TRBD1 (6 bases). CDR3 length: 13 residues. The germline V and J ends were trimmed by 6 bases and 8 bases, with 11 bases remaining between them. Germline CDR1 reads ENHRY; CDR2 reads SYGVKD. CDR3 DNA sequence: TGTGCCATCAGAGCAGGGGCGGATTCACCCCTCCACTTT. Amino acid sequence: CAIRAGADSPLHF.

This clonotype was recorded a few times. The rearrangement joins TRBV6-4 to TRBJ2-7, with D possibly matching TRBD2 (5 bases). The CDR3 is 14 amino acids. The V end was cut by 10 bases, the J end by 3 bases, with 19 bases between. Germline V gene lookup returns CDR1 MRHNA and CDR2 SNTAGT. DNA for the CDR3: TGTGCCACCCCTACTAGGCTGACCTTCTACGAGCAGTACTTC. This codes for CATPTRLTFYEQYF.

This clonotype came up many times. DNA for the CDR3: TGTGCCATCAGTGAATCCGGGACACGGAATCAGCCCCAGCATTTT. Protein sequence: CAISESGTRNQPQHF. This chain links TRBV10-3 with TRBJ1-5; D perhaps matches TRBD1 (6 bases). Trimming took off 3 bases at V and 4 bases at J, with 13 bases between the two ends. This CDR3 spans 15 amino acids. CDR1 and CDR2 (germline): ENHRY, SYGVKD.

This clonotype has at least ten counts. This chain links TRBV15 with TRBJ1-5; no clear D gene. The V and J ends lost 0 bases and 7 bases respectively, with 10 bases between them. Per germline, CDR1 LNHNV and CDR2 YYDKDF (reference sequence). The CDR3 is 14 residues long. CDR3 DNA: TGTGCCACCAGCAGAGATCACCCTAAGCAGCCCCAGCATTTT. This encodes CATSRDHPKQPQHF.

This clonotype was picked up a small number of times. The chain links TRBV7-3 to TRBJ2-7; no reliable D call. CDR3 size: 13 residues. V lost 5 bases and J lost 2, with 10 bases in between. Germline CDR1 is SGHTA and CDR2 is FQGTGA. The CDR3 spells CASSQQPTYEQYF. The CDR3 nucleotides read TGTGCCAGCAGCCAACAGCCCACCTACGAGCAGTACTTC.

This rearrangement joins TRBV7-2 to TRBJ2-2; 10 bases map to TRBD2. J gave up 5 bases and V 7 bases, and 7 bases lay outside the gene matches. The CDR3 length is 15 residues. The germline V gene encodes CDR1 SGHTA and CDR2 FQGNSA. CDR3 DNA sequence: TGTGCCAGCACCAAAGCGGGGGGGCGTACCGGGGAGCTGTTTTTT. Amino acid sequence: CASTKAGGRTGELFF. Filled out from reference TRBV7-2 and TRBJ2-2, the complete variable domain reads GAGVSQSPSNKVTEKGKDVELRCDPISGHTALYWYRQSLGQGLEFLIYFQGNSAPDKSGLPSDRFSAERTGGSVSTLTIQRTQQEDSAVYLCASTKAGGRTGELFFGEGSRLTVL.

V gene TRBV5-8 combines with J gene TRBJ2-7; D might be TRBD2 (6 bases). V lost 2 bases and J lost 7, with 16 bases in between. The germline gives CDR1 SGHTS, CDR2 YDEGEE. The CDR3 is made up of 14 amino acids. The CDR3 nucleotides are TGTGCCAGCAGCTTAGAGGATTGGGCGGGGGAGCAGTACTTC. Translating gives CASSLEDWAGEQYF. Complete variable domain (other parts from reference TRBV5-8 and TRBJ2-7): EAGVTQSPTHLIKTRGQQATLRCSPISGHTSVYWYQQALGLGLQFLLWYDEGEERNRGNFPPRFSGRQFPNYSSELNVNALELEDSALYLCASSLEDWAGEQYFGPGTRLTVT.

The gene calls are TRBV7-2 and TRBJ2-7; D gene unclear. The CDR3 consists of 13 residues. Looked up from germline, CDR1 is SGHTA and CDR2 is FQGNSA. V gave up 5 bases and J gave up 1 base, with 9 bases separating them. CDR3 in amino acids: CASSQRMSYEQYF. As DNA, the CDR3 is TGTGCCAGCAGCCAACGGATGTCCTACGAGCAGTACTTC.

This clonotype was counted ten times or more. The chain recombines TRBV10-3 with TRBJ2-7; TRBD2 agrees at 9 bases. V shed 5 bases, J shed 3 bases, and the junction held 8 bases outside the gene matches. Germline-derived CDR1 and CDR2 are ENHRY and SYGVKD. CDR3 length: 15 amino acids. The CDR3 DNA reads TGTGCCATCAGTCCGACTAGCGGCGGTCGCTACGAGCAGTACTTC. Translating gives CAISPTSGGRYEQYF.

The chain recombines TRBV5-1 with TRBJ2-2; D tentatively reads TRBD1 or TRBD2 (5 bases each). Deletions cut 7 bases from V and 5 bases from J, with 21 bases between. Germline-derived CDR1 and CDR2 are SGHRS and YFSETQ. The CDR3 totals 16 residues. Here the CDR3 DNA reads TGCGCCAGCGACGACGGGGCTGGGGTTGTAACCGGGGAGCTGTTTTTT. This sequence encodes CASDDGAGVVTGELFF.

This chain links TRBV2 with TRBJ2-2; D possibly corresponds to TRBD1 (6 bases). Germline CDR1 and CDR2: SNHLY and FYNNEI. The CDR3 covers 14 residues. The V end was cut by 6 bases, the J end by 1 base, with 9 bases between. CDR3 in amino acids: CASSGQLNTGELFF. CDR3 bases: TGTGCCAGCAGCGGACAGTTGAACACCGGGGAGCTGTTTTTT.

This clonotype was seen only once. The rearrangement links TRBV7-9 to TRBJ2-7; D is perhaps TRBD1 (5 bases). The CDR3 has 15 residues. V lost 0 bases to trimming and J lost 0 bases, with 9 bases between them. CDR1 and CDR2 (germline): SEHNR, FQNEAQ (reference sequence). CDR3 nucleotide sequence: TGTGCCAGCAGCTTAGCAGGGGTTAGCTCCTACGAGCAGTACTTC. It is translated as CASSLAGVSSYEQYF. The full variable domain, with the rest looked up from reference TRBV7-9 and TRBJ2-7, is DTGVSQNPRHKITKRGQNVTFRCDPISEHNRLYWYRQTLGQGPEFLTYFQNEAQLEKSRLLSDRFSAERPKGSFSTLEIQRTEQGDSAMYLCASSLAGVSSYEQYFGPGTRLTVT.

The rearrangement links TRBV20-1 to TRBJ2-5, with D perhaps matching TRBD1 or TRBD2 (7 bases each). Germline loops: CDR1 DFQATT, CDR2 SNEGSKA (reference sequence). The CDR3 length is 13 residues. Trimming removed 1 base from V and 5 bases from J, with 11 bases in between. The CDR3 region is CSARGRGGETQYF. The CDR3 DNA reads TGCAGTGCTAGAGGCAGGGGGGGGGAGACCCAGTACTTC.

There are many counts of this clonotype. The J gene is TRBJ1-5, the V gene TRBV25-1; 7 bases fit TRBD1. The germline CDR1 and CDR2 sequences are MGHDK and SYGVNS. The CDR3 totals 12 residues. With V trimmed by 4 bases and J by 11 bases, 5 bases remained unmatched. CDR3 loop: CASSGQTGTQHF. In DNA, the CDR3 is TGTGCCAGCAGTGGTCAGACAGGGACCCAGCATTTT.

The chain is built from TRBV6-5 and TRBJ1-1, with TRBD1 identical over 8 bases. Germline values: CDR1 MNHEY, CDR2 SVGAGI. V lost 6 bases, J lost 4 bases, and 4 bases stayed unmatched. This CDR3 has 13 residues. The CDR3: CASSLDRVTEAFF. Here the CDR3 DNA reads TGTGCCAGCAGCCTGGACAGGGTCACTGAAGCTTTCTTT.

In its sample, this clonotype was seen many times. The chain links TRBV10-3 to TRBJ1-3; TRBD1 agrees at 9 bases. V was pared by 6 bases and J by 8 bases, with 8 bases of the junction left unmatched. Germline loops: CDR1 ENHRY, CDR2 SYGVKD. The CDR3 contains 14 residues. The CDR3 loop is CAIRPGTGTDTIYF. CDR3 bases: TGTGCCATCAGACCCGGGACAGGGACCGACACCATATATTTT.

This clonotype came up many times. The rearrangement joins TRBV15 to TRBJ2-5; no reliable D call. CDR1 is LNHNV and CDR2 is YYDKDF in the germline V gene (reference sequence). Trimming cost V 0 bases and J 5 bases, with 4 bases left between them. This CDR3 comprises 12 residues. CDR3 DNA sequence: TGTGCCACCAGCAGAGATATGGAGACCCAGTACTTC. Residues: CATSRDMETQYF.

This clonotype was detected a few times. The V and J genes are TRBV6-5 and TRBJ1-2; 8 bases fit TRBD1. Trimming at V came to 6 bases and at J to 8 bases, leaving 14 bases not matched to a gene. The CDR3 runs to 15 residues. Per germline, CDR1 MNHEY and CDR2 SVGAGI. CDR3 in amino acids: CASSLSPGQVRGYTF. The CDR3 bases are TGTGCCAGCAGCCTCAGCCCGGGACAGGTACGGGGCTACACCTTC.

This clonotype was seen a handful of times. This chain links TRBV7-8 with TRBJ2-6; no clear D. The V gene lost 5 bases and the J gene lost 0 bases, with 11 bases spanning the gap. There are 16 residues in the CDR3. Per the germline V gene, CDR1 is SGHVS and CDR2 is FQNEAQ. As DNA, the CDR3 is TGTGCCAGCAGCCTCTACCAGCGCTCTGGGGCCAACGTCCTGACTTTC. Translated, it gives CASSLYQRSGANVLTF.

This clonotype was recorded a few times. The chain is built from TRBV9 and TRBJ1-2; D is unresolved. The CDR3 has 14 amino acids. Per the germline V gene, CDR1 is SGDLS and CDR2 is YYNGEE. V dropped 1 base and J dropped 0 bases, with 7 bases sitting between them. The CDR3 is CASSVSLANYGYTF. CDR3 coding DNA: TGTGCCAGCAGCGTATCATTGGCTAACTATGGCTACACCTTC.

In its sample, this clonotype was seen a few times. The junction shows a germline mismatch at one end, possibly a read error. The J gene is TRBJ1-6, the V gene TRBV9; TRBD1 might be the D (6 bases). The CDR3 is 15 amino acids. Looked up from germline, CDR1 is SGDLS and CDR2 is YYNGEE. The CDR3 here is CASSLIQGTNSPLHF. The CDR3 coding sequence is TGCGCCAGCAGCCTTATACAGGGTACTAATTCACCCCTCCACTTT.

This clonotype came up a few times. The J gene is TRBJ1-2, the V gene TRBV7-2; D is undetermined. Germline V gene lookup returns CDR1 SGHTA and CDR2 FQGNSA. This CDR3 is built from 14 residues. Trimming cost V 5 bases and J 3 bases, with 13 bases left between them. For the CDR3, the DNA is TGTGCCAGCAGCCAAGTGACGGAATACTATGGCTACACCTTC. This gives the protein CASSQVTEYYGYTF.

This clonotype occurred a few times. The chain recombines TRBV5-8 with TRBJ1-2, with D maybe TRBD1 (6 bases). Germline CDR1 reads SGHTS; CDR2 reads YDEGEE. V was cut by 2 bases and J by 6 bases, with 8 bases left in between. The CDR3 contains 12 residues. The CDR3, as DNA: TGTGCCAGCAGCTTCGGGGGGCATGGCTACACCTTC. Translating it yields CASSFGGHGYTF.

This clonotype has only one observation. This chain uses TRBV14 with TRBJ2-7; either TRBD1 or TRBD2 may supply D (5 bases each). The length of the CDR3 is 14 residues. Trimming took 4 bases from V and 6 from J, leaving 16 bases between them. Germline CDR1 is SGHDN and CDR2 is FVKESK. This chain's CDR3 is CASSLPGPYSEQYF. In DNA form, the CDR3 reads TGTGCCAGCAGCCTACCGGGACCTTACTCCGAGCAGTACTTC. Looking up the rest from reference TRBV14 and TRBJ2-7 gives the full variable domain: EAGVTQFPSHSVIEKGQTVTLRCDPISGHDNLYWYRRVMGKEIKFLLHFVKESKQDESGMPNNRFLAERTGGTYSTLKVQPAELEDSGVYFCASSLPGPYSEQYFGPGTRLTVT.

This chain joins TRBV7-3 and TRBJ1-2; no clear D gene. The germline CDR1 and CDR2 sequences are SGHTA and FQGTGA. The germline V and J ends were trimmed by 3 bases and 0 bases, with 8 bases remaining between them. The CDR3 sequence is 14 residues long. In nucleotides, the CDR3 is TGTGCCAGCAGCTTCGCAGAAGCTAACTATGGCTACACCTTC. It yields the protein CASSFAEANYGYTF.

The chain employs TRBV19 and TRBJ2-2, with D perhaps TRBD1 (5 bases). Germline V CDR1 and CDR2: LNHDA, SQIVND (reference sequence). Trimming pared 1 base from V and 0 bases from J, leaving 9 bases between. The CDR3 has 16 residues. The CDR3 loop reads CASSIVWGANTGELFF. For the CDR3, the DNA is TGTGCCAGTAGTATAGTTTGGGGCGCGAACACCGGGGAGCTGTTTTTT.

With regard to this clonotype: One end of the junction does not line up with germline, which may come from a read error. The chain recombines TRBV7-2 with TRBJ2-5; 11 bases are shared with TRBD1. CDR3 length: 15 amino acids. In germline, CDR1 is SGHTA, CDR2 FQGNSA. The CDR3 DNA is TGCGCCAGCAGCTCCGAGGGACAGGGGGGAGAGACCCAGTACTTC. Its protein product is CASSSEGQGGETQYF.

V is TRBV9 and J is TRBJ2-7, with 9 bases lining up with TRBD1. Germline CDR1 is SGDLS and CDR2 is YYNGEE. The junction had 5 bases not matched to a gene; V was cut back by 3 bases and J by 1 base. The CDR3 covers 15 residues. Here the CDR3 DNA reads TGTGCCAGCAGCGCGACAGGGGGTTTTTCCTACGAGCAGTACTTC. Translated, it gives CASSATGGFSYEQYF.

The chain employs TRBV7-9 and TRBJ2-7; 9 nucleotides line up with TRBD1. Germline V gives CDR1 SEHNR, CDR2 FQNEAQ (reference sequence). The CDR3 runs 16 residues. J lost 2 bases, V lost 0 bases, and 5 bases had no gene match. The CDR3 region has the DNA TGTGCCAGCAGCTTAGCGATGGGACAGGGCACCTACGAGCAGTACTTC. This codes for CASSLAMGQGTYEQYF.